The sequence of this TCR beta chain was determined in a study of blood T cell repertoires in COVID-19. For the study at large: Acute and convalescent COVID-19 specimens originated in the United States, Italy and Spain. In each case, the material was cDNA or gDNA derived from T cells, B-cell-depleted T cells, or PBMCs.

In the study's own analysis: From reference gene primer amplification, estimates of nucleated cell counts were derived. Profiled with immunoSEQ multiplex PCR; TCRdb holds only in-frame clones, not every one. D and trimming were read from the DNA, whereas the V and J calls and clone size are those reported in that table. The sample has 300,000 to 450,000 clones, more than 70% seen once; the top ten hold about 2.9%. CDR1 MGHRA and CDR2 YSYEKL come from the germline V gene. This CDR3 region has 15 residues. V lost 4 bases, J lost 7 bases, and 8 bases stayed unmatched. During active infection, Seattle patients enrolled and were then monitored through disease.

The sample comprised peripheral blood. The gene calls are TRBV4-1 and TRBJ2-1, with 9 positions matching TRBD1. This receptor was taken from a woman under 40 with COVID-19, enrolled during active disease. The CDR3 is CASSRPGTGQNEQFF. The DNA of the CDR3 is TGCGCCAGCAGCCGACCCGGGACAGGGCAAAATGAGCAGTTCTTC.